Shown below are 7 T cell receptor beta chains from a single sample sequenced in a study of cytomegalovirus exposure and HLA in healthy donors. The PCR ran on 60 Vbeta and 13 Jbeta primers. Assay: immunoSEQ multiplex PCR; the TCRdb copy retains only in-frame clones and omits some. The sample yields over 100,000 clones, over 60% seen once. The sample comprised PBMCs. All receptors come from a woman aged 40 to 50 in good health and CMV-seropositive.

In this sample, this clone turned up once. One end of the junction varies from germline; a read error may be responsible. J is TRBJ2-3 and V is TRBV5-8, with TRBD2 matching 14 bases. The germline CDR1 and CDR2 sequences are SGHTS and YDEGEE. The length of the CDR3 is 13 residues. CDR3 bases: TGTGCCAGCAGCCAATGGACTAGCGGGGGGAGGGATTTT. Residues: CASSQWTSGGRDF.

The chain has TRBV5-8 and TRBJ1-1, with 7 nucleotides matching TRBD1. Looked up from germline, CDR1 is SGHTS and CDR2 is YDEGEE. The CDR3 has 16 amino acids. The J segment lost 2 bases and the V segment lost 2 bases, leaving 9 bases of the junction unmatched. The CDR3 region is CASSFGQVWGNTEAFF. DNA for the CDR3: TGTGCCAGCAGCTTCGGACAGGTATGGGGCAACACTGAAGCTTTCTTT.

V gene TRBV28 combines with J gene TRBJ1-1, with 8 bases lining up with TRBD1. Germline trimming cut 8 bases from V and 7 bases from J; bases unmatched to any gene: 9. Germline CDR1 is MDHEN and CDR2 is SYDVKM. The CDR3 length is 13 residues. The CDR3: CASAPGGADEAFF. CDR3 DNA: TGTGCCAGCGCTCCAGGGGGCGCGGATGAAGCTTTCTTT.

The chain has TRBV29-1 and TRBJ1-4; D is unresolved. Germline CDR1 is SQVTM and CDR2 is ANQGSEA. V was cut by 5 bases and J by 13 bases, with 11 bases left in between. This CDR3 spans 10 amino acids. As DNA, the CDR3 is TGCAGCGTTAGGAGTCTTTTACTGTTTTTT. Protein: CSVRSLLLFF.

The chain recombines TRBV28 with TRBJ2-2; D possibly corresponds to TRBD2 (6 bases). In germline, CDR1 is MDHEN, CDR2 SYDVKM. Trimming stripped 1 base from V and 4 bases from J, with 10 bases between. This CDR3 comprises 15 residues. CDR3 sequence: CASSLFGGGTGELFF. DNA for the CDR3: TGTGCCAGCAGTTTATTCGGGGGTGGCACCGGGGAGCTGTTTTTT.

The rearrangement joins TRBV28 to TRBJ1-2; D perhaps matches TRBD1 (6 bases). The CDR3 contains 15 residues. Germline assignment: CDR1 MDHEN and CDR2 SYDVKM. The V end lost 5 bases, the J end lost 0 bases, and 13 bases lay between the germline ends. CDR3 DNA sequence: TGTGCCAGCAGTGTCCGGGACATATCTAACTATGGCTACACCTTC. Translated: CASSVRDISNYGYTF.

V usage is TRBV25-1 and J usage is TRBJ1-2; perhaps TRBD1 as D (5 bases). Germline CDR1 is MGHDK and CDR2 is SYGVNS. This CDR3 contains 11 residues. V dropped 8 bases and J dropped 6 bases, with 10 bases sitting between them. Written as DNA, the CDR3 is TGTGCCAGCCACCCAGGGAATGGCTACACCTTC. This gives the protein CASHPGNGYTF.